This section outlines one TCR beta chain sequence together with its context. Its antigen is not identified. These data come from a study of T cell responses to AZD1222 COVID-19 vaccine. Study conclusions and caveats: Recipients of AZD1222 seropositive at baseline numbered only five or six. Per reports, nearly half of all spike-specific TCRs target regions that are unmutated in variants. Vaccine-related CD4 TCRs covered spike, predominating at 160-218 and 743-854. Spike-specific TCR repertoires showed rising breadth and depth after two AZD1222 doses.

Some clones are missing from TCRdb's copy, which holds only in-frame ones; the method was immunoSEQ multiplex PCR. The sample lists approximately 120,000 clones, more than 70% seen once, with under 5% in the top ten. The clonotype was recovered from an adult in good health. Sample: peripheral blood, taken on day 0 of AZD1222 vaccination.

CDR3 sequence: CASSLVGSHNEQFF. The CDR3 DNA reads TGTGCCAGCAGCTTAGTTGGTAGCCACAATGAGCAGTTCTTC. The rearrangement joins TRBV7-6 to TRBJ2-1, with D unclear. Looked up from germline, CDR1 is SGHVS and CDR2 is FNYEAQ. The CDR3 sequence is 14 residues long. Between the trimmed V and J ends, which lost 1 base and 5 bases, there was a span of 9 bases.